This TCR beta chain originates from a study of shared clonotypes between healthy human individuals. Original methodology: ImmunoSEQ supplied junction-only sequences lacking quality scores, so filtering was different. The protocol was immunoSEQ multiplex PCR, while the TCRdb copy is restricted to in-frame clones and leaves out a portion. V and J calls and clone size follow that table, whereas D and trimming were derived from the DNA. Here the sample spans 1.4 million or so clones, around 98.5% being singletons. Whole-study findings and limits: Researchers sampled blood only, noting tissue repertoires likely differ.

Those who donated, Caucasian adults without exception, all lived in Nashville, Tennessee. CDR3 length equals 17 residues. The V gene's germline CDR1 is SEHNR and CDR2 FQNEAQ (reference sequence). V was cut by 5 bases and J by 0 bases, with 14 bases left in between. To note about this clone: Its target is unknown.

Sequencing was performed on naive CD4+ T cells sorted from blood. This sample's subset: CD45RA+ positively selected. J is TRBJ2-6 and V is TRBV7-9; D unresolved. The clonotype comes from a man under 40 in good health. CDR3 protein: CASSIPIQSSGANVLTF. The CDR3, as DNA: TGTGCCAGCAGCATACCCATACAGTCCTCTGGGGCCAACGTCCTGACTTTC.